The sequence of this T cell receptor (beta chain) was determined in a study of cytomegalovirus exposure and HLA in healthy donors. The PCR had 60 Vbeta and 13 Jbeta primers. Sequencing was performed with immunoSEQ multiplex PCR; in TCRdb, only in-frame clones are kept and a portion is missing. Of about 150,000 clones listed, about four fifths were seen once; the top ten hold roughly 5%. The CDR3 extends over 17 amino acids. V shed 6 bases and J 0 bases; nucleotides not matched to a gene: 7. Germline CDR1 is LNHDA and CDR2 is SQIVND (reference sequence). This clone came up once. The origin of this receptor is a girl aged 5 to 17 in good health and CMV-seropositive. Input material: PBMCs. The V call is TRBV19, the J call TRBJ2-6; 8 bases fit TRBD1. The CDR3 DNA reads as TGTGCCAGTAGAGGGACAGGTGAACCCTCTGGGGCCAACGTCCTGACTTTC. Protein sequence: CASRGTGEPSGANVLTF.